The clone carrying this TCR beta chain was detected only a few times. Its antigen is as yet unknown. TCRdb used MiXCR to reprocess the reads, holding one entry per CDR3 protein. This sample yields fewer than 200,000 distinct CDR3 sequences, of which about 22% are seen a single time; more than 25% belongs to the top ten. This sample is part of a study of T cell repertoires in cytomegalovirus infection. About the research overall: Researchers turned to recently identified HLA-C-restricted CMV epitopes as well as well-studied HLA-B-restricted ones. Both a matching HLA type and CMV infection were indicated by public TCR beta signatures.

Findings and caveats of the study: The response measured ex vivo was dominated by TCR beta clonotypes (HLA-C-restricted and CMV-specific). Accumulated public TCR beta family frequency recognized individuals carrying CMV together with the relevant HLA.

The V gene's germline CDR1 is LNHNV and CDR2 YYDKDF (reference sequence). V shed 4 bases and J shed 5 bases, with 8 bases lying between them. The CDR3 loop spans 13 amino acids. The V and J genes are TRBV15 and TRBJ2-2, with TRBD1 as a possible D gene (6 bases). Sequenced material: CD8+ T cells from cultured PBMCs, taken from culture after CMV antigen stimulation. This TCR was recovered from a human donor in good health (CMV status not recorded). Some clones in this sample may be carry-over from other donors' samples. In DNA, the CDR3 is TGTGCCACCAGCACAGGGGCGACCGGGGAGCTGTTTTTT. Translation: CATSTGATGELFF. Drawing the rest from reference TRBV15 and TRBJ2-2, the complete variable domain is DAMVIQNPRYQVTQFGKPVTLSCSQTLNHNVMYWYQQKSSQAPKLLFHYYDKDFNNEADTPDNFQSRRPNTSFCFLDIRSPGLGDTAMYLCATSTGATGELFFGEGSRLTVL.